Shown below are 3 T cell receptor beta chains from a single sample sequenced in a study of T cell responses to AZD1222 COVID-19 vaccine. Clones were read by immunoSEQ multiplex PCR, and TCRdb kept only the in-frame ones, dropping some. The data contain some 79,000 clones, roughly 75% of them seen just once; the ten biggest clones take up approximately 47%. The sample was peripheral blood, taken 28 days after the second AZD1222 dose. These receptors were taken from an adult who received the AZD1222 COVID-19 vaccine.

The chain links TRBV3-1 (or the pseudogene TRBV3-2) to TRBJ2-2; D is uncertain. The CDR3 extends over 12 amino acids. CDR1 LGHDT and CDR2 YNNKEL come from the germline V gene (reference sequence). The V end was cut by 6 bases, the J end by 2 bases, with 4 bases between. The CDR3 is CASRLNTGELFF. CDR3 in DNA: TGTGCCAGCAGGCTTAACACCGGGGAGCTGTTTTTT.

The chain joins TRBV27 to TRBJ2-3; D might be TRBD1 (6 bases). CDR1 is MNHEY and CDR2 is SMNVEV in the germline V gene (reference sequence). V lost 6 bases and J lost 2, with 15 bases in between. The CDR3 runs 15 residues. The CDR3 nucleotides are TGTGCCAGCAGACTAGGACAGAGACTCACAGATACGCAGTATTTT. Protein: CASRLGQRLTDTQYF.

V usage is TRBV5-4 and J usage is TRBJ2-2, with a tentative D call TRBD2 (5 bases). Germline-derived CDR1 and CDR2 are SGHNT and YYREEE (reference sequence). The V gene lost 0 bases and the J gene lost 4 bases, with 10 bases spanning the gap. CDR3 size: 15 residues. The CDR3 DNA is TGTGCCAGCAGCTTGGGTCGACGGGGCACCGGGGAGCTGTTTTTT. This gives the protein CASSLGRRGTGELFF.